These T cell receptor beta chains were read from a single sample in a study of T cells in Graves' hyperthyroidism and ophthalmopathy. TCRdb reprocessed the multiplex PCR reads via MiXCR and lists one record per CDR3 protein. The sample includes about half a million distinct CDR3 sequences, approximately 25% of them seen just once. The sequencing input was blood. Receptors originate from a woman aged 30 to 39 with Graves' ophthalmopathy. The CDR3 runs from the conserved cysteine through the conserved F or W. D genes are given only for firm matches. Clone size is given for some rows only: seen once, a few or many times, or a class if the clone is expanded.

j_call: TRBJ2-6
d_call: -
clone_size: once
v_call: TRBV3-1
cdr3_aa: CATRTAGANVLTF
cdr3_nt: TGTGCCACCAGAACCGCCGGGGCCAACGTCCTGACTTTC

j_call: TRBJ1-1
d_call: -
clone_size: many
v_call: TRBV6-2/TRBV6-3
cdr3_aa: CASQIPGQGGNEAFF
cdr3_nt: TGTGCCAGCCAAATTCCGGGGCAAGGGGGAAATGAAGCTTTCTTT

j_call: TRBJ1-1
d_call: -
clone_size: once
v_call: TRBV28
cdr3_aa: CASSLETVLHAFF
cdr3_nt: TGTGCCAGCAGTTTAGAGACAGTGTTACACGCTTTCTTT

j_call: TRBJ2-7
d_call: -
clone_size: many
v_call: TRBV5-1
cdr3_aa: CASSNRPSNYEQYF
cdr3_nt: TGCGCCAGCAGCAACAGACCTTCTAACTACGAGCAGTACTTC

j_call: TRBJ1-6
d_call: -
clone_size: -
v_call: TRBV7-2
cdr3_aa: CASSSDWDSPLHF
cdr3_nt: TGTGCCAGCAGCTCCGACTGGGATTCACCCCTCCACTTT

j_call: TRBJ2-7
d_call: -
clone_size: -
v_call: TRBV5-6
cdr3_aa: CASSLVGARSDEQYF
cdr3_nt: TGTGCCAGCAGCTTGGTAGGGGCGCGGAGTGACGAGCAGTACTTC

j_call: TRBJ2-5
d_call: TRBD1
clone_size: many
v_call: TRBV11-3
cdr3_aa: CASSPRTGPGETQYF
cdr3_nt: TGTGCCAGCAGCCCGAGGACAGGGCCTGGGGAGACCCAGTACTTC

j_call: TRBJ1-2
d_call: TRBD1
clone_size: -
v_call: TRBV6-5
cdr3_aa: CASSYSSDRGRGYTF
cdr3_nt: TGTGCCAGCAGTTATTCTTCGGACAGGGGTAGGGGCTACACCTTC

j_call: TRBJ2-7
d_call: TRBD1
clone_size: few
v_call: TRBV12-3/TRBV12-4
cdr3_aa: CASSVTGLSYEQYF
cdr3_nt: TGTGCCAGCAGTGTGACAGGGCTATCCTACGAGCAGTACTTC

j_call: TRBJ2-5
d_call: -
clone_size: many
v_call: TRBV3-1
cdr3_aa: CASSQERQQETQYF
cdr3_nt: TGTGCCAGCAGCCAAGAACGACAGCAAGAGACCCAGTACTTC

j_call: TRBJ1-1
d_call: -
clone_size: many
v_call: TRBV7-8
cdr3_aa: CASSPKPVGPTGTEAFF
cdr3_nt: TGTGCCAGCAGCCCAAAGCCCGTTGGGCCTACGGGCACTGAAGCTTTCTTT

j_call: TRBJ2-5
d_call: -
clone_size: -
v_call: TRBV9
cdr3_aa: CASSEGTHYIKETQYF
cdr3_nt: TGTGCCAGCAGCGAGGGGACCCACTACATTAAAGAGACCCAGTACTTC

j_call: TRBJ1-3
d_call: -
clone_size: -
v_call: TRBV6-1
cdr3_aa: CASSERGNSGNTIYF
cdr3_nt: TGTGCCAGCAGTGAAAGGGGGAACTCTGGAAACACCATATATTTT

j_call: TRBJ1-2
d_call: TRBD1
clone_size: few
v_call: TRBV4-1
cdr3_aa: CASSQDDREGVVYGYTF
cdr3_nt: TGCGCCAGCAGCCAAGACGACAGGGAAGGAGTAGTCTATGGCTACACCTTC

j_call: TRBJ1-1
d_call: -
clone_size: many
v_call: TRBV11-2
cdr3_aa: CASSSGGTGTEAFF
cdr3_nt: TGTGCCAGCAGCTCGGGAGGGACGGGCACTGAAGCTTTCTTT

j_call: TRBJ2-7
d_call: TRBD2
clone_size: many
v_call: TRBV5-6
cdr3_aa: CASRGSSGGFNEQYF
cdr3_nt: TGTGCCAGCAGAGGCTCTAGCGGGGGGTTCAACGAGCAGTACTTC

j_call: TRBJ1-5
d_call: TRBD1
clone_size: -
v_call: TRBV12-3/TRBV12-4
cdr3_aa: CASSLVQGRPQHF
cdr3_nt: TGTGCCAGCAGTTTAGTACAGGGGCGGCCCCAGCATTTT

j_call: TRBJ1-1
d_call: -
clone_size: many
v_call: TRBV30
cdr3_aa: CAWSVEGYPFF
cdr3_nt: TGTGCCTGGAGTGTAGAAGGGTACCCTTTCTTT

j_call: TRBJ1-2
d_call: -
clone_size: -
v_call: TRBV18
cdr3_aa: CASSAGTHERGPYGYTF
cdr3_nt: TGTGCCAGCTCAGCAGGGACACACGAAAGGGGACCCTATGGCTACACCTTC

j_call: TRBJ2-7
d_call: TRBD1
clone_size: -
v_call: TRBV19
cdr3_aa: CASSSPGRTGGEEQYF
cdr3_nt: TGTGCCAGTAGTAGCCCGGGACGGACAGGGGGTGAGGAGCAGTACTTC

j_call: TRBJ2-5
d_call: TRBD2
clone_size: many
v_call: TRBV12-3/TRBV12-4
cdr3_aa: CASSLNGGAKTQYF
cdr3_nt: TGTGCCAGCAGTTTAAACGGGGGGGCGAAGACCCAGTACTTC

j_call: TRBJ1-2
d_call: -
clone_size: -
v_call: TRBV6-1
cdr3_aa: CASSGGGLFDRRINYGYTF
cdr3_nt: TGTGCCAGCAGTGGGGGGGGTTTATTTGACAGACGAATTAACTATGGCTACACCTTC

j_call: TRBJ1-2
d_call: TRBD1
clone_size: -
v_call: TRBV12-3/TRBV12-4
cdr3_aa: CASSARTGGLYGYTF
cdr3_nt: TGTGCCAGCAGTGCCCGGACAGGGGGCCTCTATGGCTACACCTTC

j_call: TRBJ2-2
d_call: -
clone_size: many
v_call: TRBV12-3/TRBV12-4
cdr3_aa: CASSRDGNTGELFF
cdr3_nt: TGTGCCAGCAGTCGGGACGGGAACACCGGGGAGCTGTTTTTT

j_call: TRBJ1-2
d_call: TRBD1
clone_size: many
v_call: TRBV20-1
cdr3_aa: CSARDDRGLRYTF
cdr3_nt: TGCAGTGCTAGAGATGACAGGGGGTTGCGCTACACCTTC

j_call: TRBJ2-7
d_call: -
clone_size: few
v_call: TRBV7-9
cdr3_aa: CASSWIDSYEQYF
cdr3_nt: TGTGCCAGCAGTTGGATTGACAGCTACGAGCAGTACTTC

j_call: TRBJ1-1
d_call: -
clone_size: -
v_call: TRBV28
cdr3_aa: CATGGGRLNTEAFF
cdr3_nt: TGTGCCACTGGGGGGGGGCGCTTGAACACTGAAGCTTTCTTT

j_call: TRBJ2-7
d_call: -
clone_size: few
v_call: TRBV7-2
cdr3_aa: CASSLAGGVTSYEQYF
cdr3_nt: TGTGCCAGCAGCTTAGCGGGTGGTGTGACTAGCTACGAGCAGTACTTC

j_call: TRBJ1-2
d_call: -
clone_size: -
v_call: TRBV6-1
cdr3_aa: CASSEAGPVNYGYTF
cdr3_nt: TGTGCCAGCAGTGAAGCGGGGCCGGTTAACTATGGCTACACCTTC

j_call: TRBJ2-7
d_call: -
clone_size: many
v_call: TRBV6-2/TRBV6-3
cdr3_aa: CASSSQDSFYEQYF
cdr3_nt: TGTGCCAGCAGTTCCCAGGACTCGTTCTACGAGCAGTACTTC

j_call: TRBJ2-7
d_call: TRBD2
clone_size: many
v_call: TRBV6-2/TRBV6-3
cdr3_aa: CASSSASGVSNEQYF
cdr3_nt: TGTGCCAGCAGTTCCGCTAGCGGGGTGTCAAACGAGCAGTACTTC

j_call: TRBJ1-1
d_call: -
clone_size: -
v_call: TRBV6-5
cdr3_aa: CASSYLGGRDTEAFF
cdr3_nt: TGTGCCAGCAGTTACTTAGGAGGAAGGGACACTGAAGCTTTCTTT

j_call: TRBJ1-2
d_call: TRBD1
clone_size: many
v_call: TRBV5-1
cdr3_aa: CASSLLQGAYGYTF
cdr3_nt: TGCGCCAGCAGCTTGTTACAGGGGGCCTATGGCTACACCTTC

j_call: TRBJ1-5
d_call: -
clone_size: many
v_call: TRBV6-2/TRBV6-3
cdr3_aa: CASNPNPSQPQHF
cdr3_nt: TGTGCCAGCAACCCTAACCCGTCTCAGCCCCAGCATTTT

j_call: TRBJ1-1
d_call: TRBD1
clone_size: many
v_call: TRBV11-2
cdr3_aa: CASSLRGTGGNTEAFF
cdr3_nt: TGTGCCAGCAGCTTACGAGGTACAGGGGGGAACACTGAAGCTTTCTTT

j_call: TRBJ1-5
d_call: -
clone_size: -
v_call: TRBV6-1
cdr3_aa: CASKQDTSNQPQHF
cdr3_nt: TGTGCCAGCAAACAGGACACATCTAATCAGCCCCAGCATTTT

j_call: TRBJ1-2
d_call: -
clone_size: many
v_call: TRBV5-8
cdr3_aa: CASSLRSENGYTF
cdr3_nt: TGTGCCAGCAGCTTAAGGTCAGAAAATGGCTACACCTTC

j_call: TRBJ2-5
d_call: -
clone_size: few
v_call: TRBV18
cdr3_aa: CASSHGVQETQYF
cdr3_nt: TGTGCCAGCTCACATGGGGTACAAGAGACCCAGTACTTC

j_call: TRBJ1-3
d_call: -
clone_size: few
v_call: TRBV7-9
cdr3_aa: CASSPGGFSGNTIYF
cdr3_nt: TGTGCCAGCAGCCCCGGGGGCTTCTCTGGAAACACCATATATTTT

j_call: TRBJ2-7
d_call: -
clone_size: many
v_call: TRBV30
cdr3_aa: CAWSEGPNPYEQYF
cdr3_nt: TGTGCCTGGAGTGAAGGGCCCAACCCCTACGAGCAGTACTTC

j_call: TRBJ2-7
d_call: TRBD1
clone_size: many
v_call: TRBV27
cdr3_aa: CASSLTGRYEQYF
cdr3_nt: TGTGCCAGCAGCCTGACAGGGAGATACGAGCAGTACTTC

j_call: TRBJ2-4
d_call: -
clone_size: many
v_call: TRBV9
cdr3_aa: CASSVSPDANIQYF
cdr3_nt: TGTGCCAGCAGCGTATCCCCGGACGCGAACATTCAGTACTTC

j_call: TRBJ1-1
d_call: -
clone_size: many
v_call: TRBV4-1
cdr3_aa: CASSQAWGTEAFF
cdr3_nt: TGCGCCAGCAGCCAAGCGTGGGGCACTGAAGCTTTCTTT

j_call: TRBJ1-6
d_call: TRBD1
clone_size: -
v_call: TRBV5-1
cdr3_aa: CASSSFPGQDSPLHF
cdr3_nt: TGCGCCAGCAGCTCCTTTCCCGGACAGGATTCACCCCTCCACTTT

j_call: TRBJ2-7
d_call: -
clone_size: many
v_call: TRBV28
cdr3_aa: CASSEQGGHEQYF
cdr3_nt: TGTGCCAGCTCGGAGCAGGGAGGCCACGAGCAGTACTTC

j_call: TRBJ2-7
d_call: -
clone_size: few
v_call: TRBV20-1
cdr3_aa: CSAQGYSSYEQYF
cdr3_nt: TGCAGTGCCCAAGGCTACTCCTCCTACGAGCAGTACTTC

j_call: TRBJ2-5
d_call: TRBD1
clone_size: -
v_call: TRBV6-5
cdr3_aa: CASSSATGEETQYF
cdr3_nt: TGTGCCAGCAGTTCCGCGACAGGGGAAGAGACCCAGTACTTC

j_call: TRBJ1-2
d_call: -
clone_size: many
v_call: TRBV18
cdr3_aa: CASSSRQVLSGYTF
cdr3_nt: TGTGCCAGCTCATCTCGACAGGTATTATCAGGCTACACCTTC

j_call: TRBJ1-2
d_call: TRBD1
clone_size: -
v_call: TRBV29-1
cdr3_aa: CSVEDGQVLPYGYTF
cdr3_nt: TGCAGCGTTGAAGACGGACAGGTTCTGCCCTATGGCTACACCTTC

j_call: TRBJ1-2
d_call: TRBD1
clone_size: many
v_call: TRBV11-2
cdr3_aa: CASRNVVTGIGYGYTF
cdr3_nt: TGTGCCAGCAGGAACGTGGTGACAGGGATAGGATATGGCTACACCTTC

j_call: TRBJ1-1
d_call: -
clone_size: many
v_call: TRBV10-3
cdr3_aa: CAITAGLYTEAFF
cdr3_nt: TGTGCCATCACCGCGGGGCTGTACACTGAAGCTTTCTTT

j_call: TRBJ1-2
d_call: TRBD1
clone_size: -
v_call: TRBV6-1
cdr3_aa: CASSGRQGFYGYTF
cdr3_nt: TGTGCCAGCAGCGGTAGACAGGGATTCTATGGCTACACCTTC

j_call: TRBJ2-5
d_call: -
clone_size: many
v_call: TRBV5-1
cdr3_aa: CASRDGLQETQYF
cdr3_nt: TGCGCCAGCAGGGACGGATTACAAGAGACCCAGTACTTC

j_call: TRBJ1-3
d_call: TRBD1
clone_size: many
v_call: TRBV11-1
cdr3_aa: CASSSPDRALGNTIYF
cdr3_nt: TGTGCCAGCAGCTCGCCCGACAGGGCCCTTGGTAACACCATATATTTT

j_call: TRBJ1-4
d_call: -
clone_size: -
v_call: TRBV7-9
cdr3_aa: CASSLAGVAEKLFF
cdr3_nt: TGTGCCAGCAGCTTAGCGGGGGTTGCTGAAAAACTGTTTTTT

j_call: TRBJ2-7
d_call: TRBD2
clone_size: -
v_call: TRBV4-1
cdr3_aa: CASSQYAWTSGGVRYF
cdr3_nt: TGCGCCAGCAGCCAGTACGCCTGGACTAGCGGGGGGGTCCGGTACTTC

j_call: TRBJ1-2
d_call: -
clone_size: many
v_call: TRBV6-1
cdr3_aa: CASMAPTGGYTF
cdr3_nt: TGTGCCAGCATGGCACCTACCGGTGGCTACACCTTC